This is a list of T cell receptor beta chains from one sample in a study of T cells after yellow fever vaccination. TCRdb re-analysed the 5' RACE reads in MiXCR, keeping a single row per CDR3 protein. The table records 300,000 or so distinct CDR3 sequences, approximately 10% of them present only once. The sequences come from CD4+ T cells sorted from PBMCs, collected 5 days after the yellow fever booster vaccination. The receptors originated from a man in his late teens or twenties who received the YFV17D yellow fever vaccine. Each CDR3 is given with its conserved first and last residue. Fields, in order: J gene, V gene, CDR3 length, CDR3 protein.

>TRBJ1-6|TRBV20-1|15
CSASGVAVGNSPLHF
>TRBJ1-1|TRBV28|17
CASRVTGTGGLSTEAFF
>TRBJ2-5|TRBV5-1|14
CASSGQGAQETQYF
>TRBJ2-3|TRBV6-2/TRBV6-3|18
CASSTPASGGLVFGTQYF
>TRBJ2-7|TRBV6-2/TRBV6-3|15
CASSYSGPGSYEQYF
>TRBJ2-1|TRBV7-3|18
CASSLGPGREGLYNEQFF
>TRBJ1-1|TRBV29-1|13
CSVHRAINTEAFF
>TRBJ2-3|TRBV9|17
CASSPSPNSGVTDTQYF
>TRBJ2-3|TRBV7-3|15
CASGTSGGARDTQYF
>TRBJ1-2|TRBV4-2|13
CASSQGGGLRYTF
>TRBJ2-7|TRBV2|15
CASRSRDRGKDEQYF
>TRBJ2-1|TRBV7-2|14
CASSPALALNEQFF
>TRBJ1-6|TRBV30|14
CAWTRLTNNSPLHF
>TRBJ2-5|TRBV10-3|14
CATVSGGPTETQYF
>TRBJ2-3|TRBV20-1|14
CSARPGQSVDTQYF
>TRBJ2-2|TRBV11-3|13
CASSDRGSGELFF
>TRBJ2-5|TRBV7-9|15
CASSQGRGGGETQYF
>TRBJ1-4|TRBV29-1|14
CSVEGSSVHEKLFF
>TRBJ1-2|TRBV7-9|13
CASSATGVYGYTF
>TRBJ2-3|TRBV7-9|17
CAGLSSFHFGPADTQYF
>TRBJ1-6|TRBV7-8|15
CASSLDRLGASPLHF
>TRBJ2-3|TRBV7-3|16
CASSLASGRSTDTQYF
>TRBJ2-3|TRBV27|15
CASSSGTVPTDTQYF
>TRBJ2-4|TRBV4-3|16
CASSQDRAASKNIQYF
>TRBJ2-7|TRBV6-5|16
CASSYSSGTAPYEQYF
>TRBJ1-2|TRBV6-5|15
CASSYRDDTNYGYTF
>TRBJ2-5|TRBV6-1|12
CASSLHWETQYF
>TRBJ2-3|TRBV7-6|17
CASSFAGGAGWPDTQYF
>TRBJ1-2|TRBV4-1|15
CASSQGNGPVNGYTF
>TRBJ1-1|TRBV20-1|14
CSARDVTVNTEAFF
>TRBJ2-2|TRBV18|16
CASSPFRDREAGELFF
>TRBJ2-3|TRBV30|16
CAWSSTRQGGVEAQYF
>TRBJ2-2|TRBV7-9|14
CASSLVQGSGELFF
>TRBJ1-2|TRBV28|16
CASSSTGSGYNYGYTF
>TRBJ1-4|TRBV10-3|13
CAISEKVGEKLFF
>TRBJ1-1|TRBV29-1|13
CSVGTGGYTEAFF
>TRBJ2-1|TRBV6-1|14
CASSTHRGLNEQFF
>TRBJ2-3|TRBV6-2/TRBV6-3|15
CASSNRDQSTDTQYF
>TRBJ1-1|TRBV29-1|11
CSVQGYAEAFF
>TRBJ1-3|TRBV4-1|15
CASSQLGLSGNTIYF
>TRBJ1-2|TRBV7-2|15
CASSPGQGESYGYTF